This TCR beta chain was profiled in a study of identifying expanded T cells in peripheral blood. The study, taken as a whole, reports: About 1.2 clones differed between technical replicates, versus around 15 and 19 over time.

Produced via immunoSEQ multiplex PCR; TCRdb's table is partial and in-frame only. The table lists 75,000 to 100,000 clones, approximately 91% of them singletons, with approximately 2.6% in the top ten. Collection occurred without any documented infections or immune events in donors. About this clone itself: As yet, its antigen is unknown.

The CDR3 consists of 13 residues. Trimming took off 8 bases at V and 7 bases at J, with 12 bases between the two ends. CDR1 is ENHRY, CDR2 SYGVKD, per germline. This sequence was found in a person aged 18 to 70 in good health. This chain links TRBV10-3 with TRBJ1-6; D unclear. The specimen was blood. In DNA, the CDR3 is TGTGCCATCGGGAGCGAGAAGAATTCACCCCTCCACTTT. Its translation: CAIGSEKNSPLHF.